This T cell receptor beta chain emerged from a study of blood T cell repertoires in COVID-19. Generated by immunoSEQ multiplex PCR, the TCRdb table keeps only in-frame clones and is missing some. In the table there are about 350,000 clones, about nine tenths of which are singletons. Germline lookup yields CDR1 LNHDA and CDR2 SQIVND (reference sequence). This CDR3 is 17 amino acids long. The V segment lost 5 bases and the J segment 7 bases; nucleotides outside the gene matches: 14. The chain uses TRBV19 and TRBJ2-1, with TRBD2 matching over 10 bases. The specimen sequenced was peripheral blood. This receptor was obtained from a woman in her forties or fifties with COVID-19, enrolled during active disease. CDR3: CASSWASGRIVVNEQFF. The CDR3 region has the DNA TGTGCCAGTAGTTGGGCTAGCGGGAGAATCGTAGTGAATGAGCAGTTCTTC.